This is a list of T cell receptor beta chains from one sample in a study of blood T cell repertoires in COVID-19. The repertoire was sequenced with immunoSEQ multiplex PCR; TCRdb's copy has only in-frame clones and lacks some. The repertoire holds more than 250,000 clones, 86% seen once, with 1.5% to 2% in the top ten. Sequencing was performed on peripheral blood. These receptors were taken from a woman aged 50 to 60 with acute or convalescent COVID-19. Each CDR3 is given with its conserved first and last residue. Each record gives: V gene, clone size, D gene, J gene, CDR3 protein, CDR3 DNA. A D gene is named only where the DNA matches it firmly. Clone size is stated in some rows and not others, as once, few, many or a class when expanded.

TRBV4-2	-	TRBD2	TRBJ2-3	CASSHTGLAGTDTQYF	TGTGCCAGCAGCCATACGGGACTAGCGGGCACAGATACGCAGTATTTT
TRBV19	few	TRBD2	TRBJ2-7	CASSMGLAETYEQYF	TGTGCCAGTAGTATGGGACTAGCGGAGACCTACGAGCAGTACTTC
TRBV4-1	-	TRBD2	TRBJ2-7	CASSPTSGRAHEQYF	TGCGCCAGCAGCCCGACTAGCGGGAGGGCCCACGAGCAGTACTTC
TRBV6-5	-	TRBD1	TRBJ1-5	CASSYSLGGGDQPQHF	TGTGCCAGCAGTTACTCACTTGGAGGGGGCGATCAGCCCCAGCATTTT
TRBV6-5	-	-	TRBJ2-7	CASSSSGTFSLYEQYF	TGTGCCAGCAGTTCATCCGGGACATTTTCCCTCTACGAGCAGTACTTC
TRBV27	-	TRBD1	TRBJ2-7	CASSFSLQGTYEQYF	TGTGCCAGCAGTTTCTCCCTACAGGGGACCTACGAGCAGTACTTC
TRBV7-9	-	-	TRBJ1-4	CASSLEQGGKLFF	TGTGCCAGCAGCTTAGAACAGGGTGGAAAACTGTTTTTT
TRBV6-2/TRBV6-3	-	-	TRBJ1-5	CASSYGDTVGNQPQHF	TGTGCCAGCAGTTACGGGGACACAGTTGGCAATCAGCCCCAGCATTTT
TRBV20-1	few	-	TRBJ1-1	CSASEGRDTEAFF	TGCAGTGCTAGTGAGGGGAGGGACACTGAAGCTTTCTTT
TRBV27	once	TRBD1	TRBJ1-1	CASSYRGLGTEAFF	TGTGCCAGCAGTTACAGGGGGCTGGGGACTGAAGCTTTCTTT
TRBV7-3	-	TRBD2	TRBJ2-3	CASSFRLAGPLAGDTQYF	TGTGCCAGCAGCTTTAGACTAGCGGGACCTCTCGCGGGAGATACGCAGTATTTT